Shown below are 21 T cell receptor beta chains from a single sample sequenced in a study of blood T cell repertoires in COVID-19. The method was immunoSEQ multiplex PCR; TCRdb's version includes in-frame clones alone and lacks a portion of them. The table records some 150,000 clones, approximately 89% of them present only once. Sequencing was carried out using peripheral blood. These receptor sequences come from a human donor in a cohort sampled during active COVID-19.

The CDR3 is CASSQRQGVDYGYTF. CDR3 nucleotides: TGCGCCAGCAGCCAACGACAGGGGGTAGACTATGGCTACACCTTC. The V and J genes are TRBV4-1 and TRBJ1-2; 9 positions agree with TRBD1. The junction had 4 bases not matched to a gene; V was cut back by 2 bases and J by 3 bases. The CDR3 has 15 residues. Germline CDR1 is MGHRA and CDR2 is YSYEKL.

This clone was observed a single time. This rearrangement joins TRBV7-2 to TRBJ2-5; possibly TRBD2 for D (9 bases). The V and J ends lost 5 bases and 0 bases respectively, with 16 bases between them. The V gene's germline CDR1 is SGHTA and CDR2 FQGNSA. There are 16 residues in the CDR3. This CDR3 reads CASSQGAGGHQETQYF. CDR3 in DNA: TGTGCCAGCAGCCAGGGGGCGGGGGGGCACCAAGAGACCCAGTACTTC. Full variable domain (rest looked up from reference TRBV7-2 and TRBJ2-5): GAGVSQSPSNKVTEKGKDVELRCDPISGHTALYWYRQSLGQGLEFLIYFQGNSAPDKSGLPSDRFSAERTGGSVSTLTIQRTQQEDSAVYLCASSQGAGGHQETQYFGPGTRLLVL.

The chain employs TRBV12-3 or TRBV12-4 and TRBJ2-7; 7 bases align to TRBD1. J gave up 4 bases and V 4 bases, and 4 bases lay outside the gene matches. The CDR3 runs 13 residues. The CDR3 sequence: CASSSIRGYEQYF. DNA of the CDR3: TGTGCCAGCAGTTCTATCAGGGGGTACGAGCAGTACTTC.

This rearrangement joins TRBV4-1 to TRBJ2-7, with 9 bases fitting TRBD2. Germline lookup yields CDR1 MGHRA and CDR2 YSYEKL. The CDR3 loop spans 16 amino acids. Trimming cost V 5 bases and J 6 bases; bases outside gene matches: 14. CDR3 sequence (DNA): TGCGCCAGCAGCTCGTCTGGCGGGGGGGTCTCCGGCGAGCAGTACTTC. Translating gives CASSSSGGGVSGEQYF.

The chain links TRBV9 to TRBJ1-1; D remains unclear. The germline V gene has CDR1 SGDLS and CDR2 YYNGEE. The V gene lost 0 bases and the J gene lost 2 bases, with 8 bases spanning the gap. The CDR3 is 14 amino acids. This CDR3 reads CASSVGRYNTEAFF. CDR3 sequence (DNA): TGTGCCAGCAGCGTAGGCAGGTATAACACTGAAGCTTTCTTT.

The V call is TRBV5-1, the J call TRBJ2-3, with D unclear. Between the trimmed V and J ends, which lost 0 bases and 9 bases, there was a span of 14 bases. Germline V gene sequence: CDR1 SGHRS, CDR2 YFSETQ. The CDR3 is made up of 14 amino acids. The CDR3 sequence is CASSLGSLPPTQYF. CDR3 in DNA: TGCGCCAGCAGCTTGGGAAGCCTGCCGCCCACGCAGTATTTT.

The chain carries TRBV5-5 and TRBJ1-1, with D possibly matching TRBD1 (6 bases). Trimming cost V 0 bases and J 1 base, with 10 bases left between them. There are 15 residues in the CDR3. Germline CDR1 is SGHKS and CDR2 is YYEKEE (reference sequence). The CDR3 sequence: CASSLATGKNTEAFF. The CDR3 DNA reads as TGTGCCAGCAGCTTGGCTACAGGGAAGAACACTGAAGCTTTCTTT.

This clone occurred a few times. This sequence joins TRBV29-1 and TRBJ2-3; 8 nucleotides align to TRBD2. V lost 3 bases to trimming and J lost 3 bases; unmatched junction nucleotides: 11. This CDR3 has 16 residues. The germline gives CDR1 SQVTM, CDR2 ANQGSEA. The CDR3 region is CSVEGGGGYGTDTQYF. CDR3 coding DNA: TGCAGCGTTGAGGGAGGCGGGGGGTATGGGACAGATACGCAGTATTTT.

V gene TRBV6-1 combines with J gene TRBJ2-1; 10 bases match TRBD1. Trimming took 4 bases from V and 4 from J; bases not matched to a gene: 7. The CDR3 loop spans 16 amino acids. Germline loops: CDR1 MNHNS, CDR2 SASEGT. CDR3 region: CASSVKDRGRYNEQFF. The CDR3 region has the DNA TGTGCCAGCAGTGTCAAGGACAGGGGGAGATACAATGAGCAGTTCTTC.

The genes are TRBV29-1 and TRBJ2-2; weak D call: TRBD1 (6 bases). This CDR3 region has 16 residues. Trimming cost V 6 bases and J 0 bases, with 17 bases left between them. Germline V gene lookup returns CDR1 SQVTM and CDR2 ANQGSEA. The CDR3 DNA reads as TGCAGCGTCACCCTAGGGGCAGGGGCGAACACCGGGGAGCTGTTTTTT. It yields the protein CSVTLGAGANTGELFF.

The chain has TRBV4-1 and TRBJ2-7, with TRBD1 matching 9 bases. V was clipped by 3 bases and J by 4 bases; unmatched bases: 7. Germline-derived CDR1 and CDR2 are MGHRA and YSYEKL. CDR3 length: 15 residues. The CDR3 DNA reads TGCGCCAGCAGCCAGGTCCGGGACAGGGAGTACGAGCAGTACTTC. Translated: CASSQVRDREYEQYF.

This chain uses TRBV29-1 with TRBJ2-7, with 7 bases identical to TRBD1. The V gene's germline CDR1 is SQVTM and CDR2 ANQGSEA. CDR3 length: 12 residues. With 8 bases clipped from V and 3 bases from J, the junction kept 7 bases outside the gene matches. As DNA, the CDR3 is TGCAGCCAAGACAGGGATAACTACGAGCAGTACTTC. It codes for CSQDRDNYEQYF.

This chain joins TRBV9 and TRBJ1-2; 7 bases map to TRBD1. In germline, CDR1 is SGDLS, CDR2 YYNGEE. The CDR3 contains 16 residues. Losses at the gene ends were 3 bases for V and 0 bases for J; bases not matched to a gene: 8. The CDR3 loop reads CASSGRQGYPNYGYTF. The CDR3 coding sequence is TGTGCCAGCAGCGGAAGACAGGGCTACCCTAACTATGGCTACACCTTC.

V and J are TRBV7-8 and TRBJ2-7; perhaps TRBD2 as D (6 bases). Trimming took off 1 base at V and 3 bases at J, with 16 bases between the two ends. Germline CDR1 SGHVS, CDR2 FQNEAQ. The CDR3 totals 16 residues. CDR3 nucleotide sequence: TGTGCCAGCAGCTTAGGAAGTTCAGGGAGGCTCTACGAGCAGTACTTC. It is translated as CASSLGSSGRLYEQYF.

CDR3 DNA sequence: TGTGCCAGCAGCCAATATCGACAGGGCAGCAATCAGCCCCAGCATTTT. Translation: CASSQYRQGSNQPQHF. This chain connects TRBV6-6 to TRBJ1-5; 7 bases are shared with TRBD1. The CDR3 has 16 amino acids. Trimming at V came to 6 bases and at J to 1 base, leaving 9 bases not matched to a gene. Germline assignment: CDR1 MNHNY and CDR2 SVGAGI (reference sequence).

The chain combines TRBV23-1 with TRBJ2-7; perhaps TRBD2 as D (5 bases). TRBV23-1 qualifies as an ORF whose function is uncertain. Trimming removed 0 bases from V and 8 bases from J, with 11 bases in between. The CDR3 contains 13 residues. CDR3 region: CASSQSWGVQQYF. In DNA form, the CDR3 reads TGCGCCAGCAGTCAATCGTGGGGAGTGCAGCAGTACTTC.

The chain has TRBV6-5 and TRBJ1-4; unclear D gene. CDR1 is MNHEY and CDR2 is SVGAGI in the germline V gene. This CDR3 has 15 residues. Trimming pared 7 bases from V and 0 bases from J, leaving 12 bases between. The CDR3 reads CASTRRVATNEKLFF. CDR3 nucleotides: TGTGCCAGCACAAGAAGAGTCGCAACTAATGAAAAACTGTTTTTT.

The chain couples TRBV10-1 to TRBJ2-2; D not resolved. Germline values: CDR1 WNHNN, CDR2 SYGVQD (reference sequence). Trimming shortened V by 7 bases and J by 3 bases, and 15 bases separated the two germline ends. This CDR3 comprises 15 residues. The CDR3 DNA reads as TGCGCCAGCATCCTTAGTGGGCCCGACACCGGGGAGCTGTTTTTT. It is translated as CASILSGPDTGELFF.

V gene TRBV9 combines with J gene TRBJ1-4; maybe TRBD1 (5 bases). V gave up 0 bases and J gave up 8 bases, with 14 bases separating them. CDR1 is SGDLS and CDR2 is YYNGEE in the germline V gene. There are 15 residues in the CDR3. CDR3: CASSVAEGLREKLFF. CDR3 DNA: TGTGCCAGCAGCGTAGCGGAGGGGCTAAGGGAAAAACTGTTTTTT. Full variable domain (rest looked up from reference TRBV9 and TRBJ1-4): DSGVTQTPKHLITATGQRVTLRCSPRSGDLSVYWYQQSLDQGLQFLIQYYNGEERAKGNILERFSAQQFPDLHSELNLSSLELGDSALYFCASSVAEGLREKLFFGSGTQLSVL.

The V call is TRBV6-2 or TRBV6-3, the J call TRBJ2-3, with D possibly matching TRBD1 (5 bases). CDR1 is MNHEY, CDR2 SVGEGT, per germline. The CDR3 contains 15 residues. V lost 0 bases and J 4 bases, leaving 11 bases between the germline ends. The CDR3 bases are TGTGCCAGCAGTTACTCGCTCAGGGTCCCAGATACGCAGTATTTT. Its protein product is CASSYSLRVPDTQYF.

The chain carries TRBV5-1 and TRBJ2-7, with TRBD1 matching 7 bases. The CDR3 has 14 amino acids. The ends lost 4 bases at V and 4 bases at J; junction bases unmatched: 8. In germline, CDR1 is SGHRS, CDR2 YFSETQ. The CDR3 nucleotides are TGCGCCAGCAGCGGTGCCAGGGGGATGTACGAGCAGTACTTC. The encoded protein is CASSGARGMYEQYF.